The sequence of this TCR beta chain was determined in a study of CD8 T cells in Susac syndrome. The V gene's germline CDR1 is SNHLY and CDR2 FYNNEI. V dropped 3 bases and J dropped 0 bases, with 9 bases sitting between them. CDR3 size: 14 residues. The CD8+ and CD4+ T cells were isolated magnetically using a negative isolation approach, whereas the TEMRA cells were enriched by FACS. An input of about 0.5 to 1 ug of RNA was subjected to reverse transcription using random hexamers. Multiplex PCR with immunoSEQ amplified the TCR beta CDR3 across 54 Vbeta and 13 Jbeta. TCRdb ran MiXCR on the immunoSEQ multiplex PCR reads and lists one entry per CDR3 protein. The table has approximately 70,000 distinct CDR3 sequences, 95% seen once.

Specimen: CD8+ T cells from PBMCs. The J gene is TRBJ2-7, the V gene TRBV2; no definite D call. This receptor was obtained from a human donor in good health. In nucleotides, the CDR3 is TGTGCCAGCAGTGAGGGTATTAGCTCCTACGAGCAGTACTTC. Amino acid sequence: CASSEGISSYEQYF.